The T cell receptor beta chain under discussion was sequenced for a study of cytomegalovirus exposure and HLA in healthy donors. Primers for the PCR totalled 60 Vbeta and 13 Jbeta. Only in-frame clones appear in the TCRdb table, and some are missing; sequencing was by immunoSEQ multiplex PCR. The profile shows more than 95,000 clones, roughly 77% of them singletons. Trimming cost V 0 bases and J 4 bases; bases outside gene matches: 3. The CDR3 consists of 16 residues. Germline assignment: CDR1 SGHDN and CDR2 FVKESK. The chain couples TRBV14 to TRBJ2-6; 7 nucleotides match TRBD2. The sample taken for sequencing was PBMCs. The TCR sequence derives from a man between 45 and 60 years old in good health and CMV-seropositive. The CDR3 sequence: CASSQEGGRGANVLTF. The CDR3 DNA reads TGTGCCAGCAGCCAAGAGGGAGGGAGGGGGGCCAACGTCCTGACTTTC.